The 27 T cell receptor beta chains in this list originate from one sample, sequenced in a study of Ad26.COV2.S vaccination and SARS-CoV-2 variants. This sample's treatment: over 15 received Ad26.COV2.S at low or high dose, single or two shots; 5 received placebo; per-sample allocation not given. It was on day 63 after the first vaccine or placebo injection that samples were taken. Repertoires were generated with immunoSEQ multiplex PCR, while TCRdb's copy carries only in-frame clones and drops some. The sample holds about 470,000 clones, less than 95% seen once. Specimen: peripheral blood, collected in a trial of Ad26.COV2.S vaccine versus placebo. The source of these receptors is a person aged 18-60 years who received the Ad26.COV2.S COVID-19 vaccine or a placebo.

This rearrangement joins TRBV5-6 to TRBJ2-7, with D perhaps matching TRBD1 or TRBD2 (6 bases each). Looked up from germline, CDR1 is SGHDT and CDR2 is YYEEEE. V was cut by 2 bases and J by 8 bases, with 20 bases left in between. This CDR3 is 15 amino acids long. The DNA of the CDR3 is TGTGCCAGCAGCTTTGGGGGGACAATTGGAAGTAAGCAGTACTTC. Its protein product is CASSFGGTIGSKQYF.

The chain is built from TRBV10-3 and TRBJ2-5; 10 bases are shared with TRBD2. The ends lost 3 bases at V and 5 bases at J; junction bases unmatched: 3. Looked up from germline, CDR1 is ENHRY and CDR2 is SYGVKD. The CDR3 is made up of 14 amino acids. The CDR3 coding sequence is TGTGCCATCAGTGACGGAGCGGGAGGGGAGACCCAGTACTTC. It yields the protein CAISDGAGGETQYF.

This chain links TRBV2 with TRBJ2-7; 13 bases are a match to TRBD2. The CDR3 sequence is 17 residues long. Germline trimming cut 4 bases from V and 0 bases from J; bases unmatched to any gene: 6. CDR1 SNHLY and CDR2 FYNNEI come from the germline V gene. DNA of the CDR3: TGTGCCAGCAGTGTAGGACTAGCGGGAGATTTCTCCTACGAGCAGTACTTC. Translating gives CASSVGLAGDFSYEQYF.

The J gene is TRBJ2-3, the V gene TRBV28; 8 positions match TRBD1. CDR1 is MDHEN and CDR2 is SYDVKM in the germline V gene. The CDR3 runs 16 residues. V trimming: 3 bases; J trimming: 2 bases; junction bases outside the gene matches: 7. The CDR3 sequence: CASSFPRQGTTDTQYF. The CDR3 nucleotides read TGTGCCAGCAGTTTCCCACGACAGGGGACCACAGATACGCAGTATTTT. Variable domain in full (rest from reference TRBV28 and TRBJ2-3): DVKVTQSSRYLVKRTGEKVFLECVQDMDHENMFWYRQDPGLGLRLIYFSYDVKMKEKGDIPEGYSVSREKKERFSLILESASTNQTSMYLCASSFPRQGTTDTQYFGPGTRLTVL.

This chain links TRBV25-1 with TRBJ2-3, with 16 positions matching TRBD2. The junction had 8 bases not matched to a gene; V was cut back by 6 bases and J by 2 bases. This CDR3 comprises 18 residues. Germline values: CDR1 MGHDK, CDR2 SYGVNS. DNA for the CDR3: TGTGCCAGCAGGGGGGGACTAGCGGGAGGGCCCCCCACAGATACGCAGTATTTT. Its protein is CASRGGLAGGPPTDTQYF.

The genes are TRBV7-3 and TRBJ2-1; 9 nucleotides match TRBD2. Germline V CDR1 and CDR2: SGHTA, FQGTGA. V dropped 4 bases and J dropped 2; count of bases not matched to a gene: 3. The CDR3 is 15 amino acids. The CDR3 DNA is TGTGCCAGCAGCTCTAGCGGGGCTGCCTACAATGAGCAGTTCTTC. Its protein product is CASSSSGAAYNEQFF.

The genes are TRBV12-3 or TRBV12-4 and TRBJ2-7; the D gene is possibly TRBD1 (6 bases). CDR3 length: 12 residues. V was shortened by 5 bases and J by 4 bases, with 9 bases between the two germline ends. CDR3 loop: CASSRGQYEQYF. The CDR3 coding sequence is TGTGCCAGCAGTAGGGGACAATACGAGCAGTACTTC.

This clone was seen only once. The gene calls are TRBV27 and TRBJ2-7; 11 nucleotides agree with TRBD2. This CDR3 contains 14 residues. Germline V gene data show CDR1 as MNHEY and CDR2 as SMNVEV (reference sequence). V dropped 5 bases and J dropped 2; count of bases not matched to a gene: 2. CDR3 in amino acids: CASSPLAGAYEQYF. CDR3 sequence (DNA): TGTGCCAGCAGTCCACTAGCGGGGGCCTACGAGCAGTACTTC.

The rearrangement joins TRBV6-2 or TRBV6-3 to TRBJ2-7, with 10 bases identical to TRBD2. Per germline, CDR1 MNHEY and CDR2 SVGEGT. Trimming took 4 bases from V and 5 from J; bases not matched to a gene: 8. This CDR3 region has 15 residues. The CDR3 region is CASSSGTSDRNEQYF. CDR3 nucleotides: TGTGCCAGCAGTTCCGGGACTAGCGATCGGAACGAGCAGTACTTC.

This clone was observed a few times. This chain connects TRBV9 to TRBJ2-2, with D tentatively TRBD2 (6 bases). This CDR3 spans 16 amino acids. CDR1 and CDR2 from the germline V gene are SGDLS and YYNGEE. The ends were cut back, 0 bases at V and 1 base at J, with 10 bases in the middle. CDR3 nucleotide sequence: TGTGCCAGCAGCGTAGCCCTGGAGGGGAACACCGGGGAGCTGTTTTTT. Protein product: CASSVALEGNTGELFF. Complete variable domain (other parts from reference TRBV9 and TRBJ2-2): DSGVTQTPKHLITATGQRVTLRCSPRSGDLSVYWYQQSLDQGLQFLIQYYNGEERAKGNILERFSAQQFPDLHSELNLSSLELGDSALYFCASSVALEGNTGELFFGEGSRLTVL.

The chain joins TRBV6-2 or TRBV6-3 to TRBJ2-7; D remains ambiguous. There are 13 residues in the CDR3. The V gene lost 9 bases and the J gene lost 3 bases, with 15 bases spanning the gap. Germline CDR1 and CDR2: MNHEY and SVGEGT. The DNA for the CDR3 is TGTGCCAGTAGCCTCGGACCGATCTACGAGCAGTACTTC. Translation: CASSLGPIYEQYF.

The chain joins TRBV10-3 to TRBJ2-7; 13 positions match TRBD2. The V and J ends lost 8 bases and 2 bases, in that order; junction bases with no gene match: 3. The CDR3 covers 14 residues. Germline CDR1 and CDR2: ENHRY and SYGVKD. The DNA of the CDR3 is TGTGCCATCTCAGGACTAGCGGGAGCCTACGAGCAGTACTTC. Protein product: CAISGLAGAYEQYF.

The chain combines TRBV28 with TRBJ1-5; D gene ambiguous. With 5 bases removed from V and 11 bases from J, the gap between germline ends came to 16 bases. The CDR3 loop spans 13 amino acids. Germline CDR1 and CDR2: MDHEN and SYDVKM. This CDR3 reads CASSMRAQRTQHF. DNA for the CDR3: TGTGCCAGCAGTATGAGGGCCCAAAGGACCCAGCATTTT. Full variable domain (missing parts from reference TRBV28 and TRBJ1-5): DVKVTQSSRYLVKRTGEKVFLECVQDMDHENMFWYRQDPGLGLRLIYFSYDVKMKEKGDIPEGYSVSREKKERFSLILESASTNQTSMYLCASSMRAQRTQHFGDGTRLSIL.

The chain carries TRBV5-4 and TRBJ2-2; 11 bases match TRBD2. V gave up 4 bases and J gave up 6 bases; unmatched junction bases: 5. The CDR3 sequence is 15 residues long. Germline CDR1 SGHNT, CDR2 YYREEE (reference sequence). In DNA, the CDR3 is TGTGCCAGCAGCCTTAGCGGGAGGGTGGCCGGGGAGCTGTTTTTT. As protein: CASSLSGRVAGELFF.

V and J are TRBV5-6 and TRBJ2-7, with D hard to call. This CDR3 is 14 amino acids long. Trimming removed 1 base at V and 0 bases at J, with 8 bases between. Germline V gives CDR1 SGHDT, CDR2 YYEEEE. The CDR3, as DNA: TGTGCCAGCAGCTTGTACGGTAGCTCCTACGAGCAGTACTTC. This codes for CASSLYGSSYEQYF.

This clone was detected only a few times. In DNA form, the CDR3 reads TGTGCCAGTAGGAAACCCAGGGACGGACTTAATGAAAAACTGTTTTTT. Encoded protein: CASRKPRDGLNEKLFF. The genes are TRBV19 and TRBJ1-4, with D possibly TRBD1 on 5 matching bases. Germline V CDR1 and CDR2: LNHDA, SQIVND (reference sequence). The ends were cut back, 6 bases at V and 4 bases at J, with 18 bases in the middle. The CDR3 is 16 amino acids. Looking up the rest from reference TRBV19 and TRBJ1-4 gives the full variable domain: DGGITQSPKYLFRKEGQNVTLSCEQNLNHDAMYWYRQDPGQGLRLIYYSQIVNDFQKGDIAEGYSVSREKKESFPLTVTSAQKNPTAFYLCASRKPRDGLNEKLFFGSGTQLSVL.

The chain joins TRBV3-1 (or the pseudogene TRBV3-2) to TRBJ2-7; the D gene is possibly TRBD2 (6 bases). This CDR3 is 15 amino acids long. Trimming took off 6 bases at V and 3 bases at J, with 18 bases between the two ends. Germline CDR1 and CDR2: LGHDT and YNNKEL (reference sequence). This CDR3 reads CASSWWAEGNYEQYF. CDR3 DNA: TGTGCCAGCAGTTGGTGGGCGGAGGGAAACTACGAGCAGTACTTC.

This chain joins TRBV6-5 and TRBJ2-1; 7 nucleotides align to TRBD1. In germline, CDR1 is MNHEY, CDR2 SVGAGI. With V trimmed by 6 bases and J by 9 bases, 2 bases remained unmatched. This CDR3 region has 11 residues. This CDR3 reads CASRGTAEQFF. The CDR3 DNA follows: TGTGCCAGCAGGGGGACAGCTGAGCAGTTCTTC.

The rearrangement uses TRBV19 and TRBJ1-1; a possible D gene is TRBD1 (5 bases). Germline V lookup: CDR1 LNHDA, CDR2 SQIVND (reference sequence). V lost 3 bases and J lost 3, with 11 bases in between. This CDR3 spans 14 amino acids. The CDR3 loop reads CASSMQEGYTEAFF. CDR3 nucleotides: TGTGCCAGTAGTATGCAGGAGGGGTACACTGAAGCTTTCTTT.

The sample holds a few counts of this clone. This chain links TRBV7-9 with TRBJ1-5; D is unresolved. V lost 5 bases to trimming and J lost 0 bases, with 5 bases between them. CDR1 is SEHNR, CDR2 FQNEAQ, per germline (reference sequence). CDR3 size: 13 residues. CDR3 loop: CASSPDSNQPQHF. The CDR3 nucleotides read TGTGCCAGCAGCCCCGATAGCAATCAGCCCCAGCATTTT.

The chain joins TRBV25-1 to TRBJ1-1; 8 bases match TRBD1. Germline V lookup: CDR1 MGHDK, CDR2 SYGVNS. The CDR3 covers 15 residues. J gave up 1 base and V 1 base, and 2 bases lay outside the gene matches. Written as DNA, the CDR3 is TGTGCCAGCAGTGAATCAGGGGGCGCGAACACTGAAGCTTTCTTT. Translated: CASSESGGANTEAFF. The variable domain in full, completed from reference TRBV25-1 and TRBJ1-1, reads EADIYQTPRYLVIGTGKKITLECSQTMGHDKMYWYQQDPGMELHLIHYSYGVNSTEKGDLSSESTVSRIRTEHFPLTLESARPSHTSQYLCASSESGGANTEAFFGQGTRLTVV.

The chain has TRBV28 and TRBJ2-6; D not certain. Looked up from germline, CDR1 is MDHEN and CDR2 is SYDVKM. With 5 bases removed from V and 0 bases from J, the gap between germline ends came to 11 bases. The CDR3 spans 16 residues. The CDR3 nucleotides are TGTGCCAGCAGTACAAGTAGCCCCTCTGGGGCCAACGTCCTGACTTTC. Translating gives CASSTSSPSGANVLTF.

For the CDR3, the DNA is TGTGCCATCAGCCAAGCGGGAGGGCCTCGAAATGAGCAGTTCTTC. Translating gives CAISQAGGPRNEQFF. The rearrangement uses TRBV10-3 and TRBJ2-1, with 10 bases fitting TRBD2. After removal of 6 bases from V and 7 bases from J, the junction contained 9 bases not matched to a gene. Germline CDR1 and CDR2: ENHRY and SYGVKD. The CDR3 extends over 15 amino acids.

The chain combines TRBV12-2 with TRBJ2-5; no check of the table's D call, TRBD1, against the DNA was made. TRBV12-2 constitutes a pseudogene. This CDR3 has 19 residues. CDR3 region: CASRPSRDRVEMGQETQYF. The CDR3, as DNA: TGTGCAAGTCGCCCGTCCCGGGACAGGGTGGAAATGGGGCAAGAGACCCAGTACTTC.

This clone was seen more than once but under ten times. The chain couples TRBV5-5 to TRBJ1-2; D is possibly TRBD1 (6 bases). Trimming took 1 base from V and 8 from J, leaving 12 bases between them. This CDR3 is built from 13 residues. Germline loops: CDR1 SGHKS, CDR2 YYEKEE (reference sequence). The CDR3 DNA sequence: TGTGCCAGCAGCTTGTGGGCAGGGGAAGGCTACACCTTC. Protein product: CASSLWAGEGYTF.

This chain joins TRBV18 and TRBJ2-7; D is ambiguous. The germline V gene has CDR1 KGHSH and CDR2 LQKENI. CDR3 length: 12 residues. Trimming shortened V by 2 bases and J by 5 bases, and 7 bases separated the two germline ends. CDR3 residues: CASSPNMHEQYF. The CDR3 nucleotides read TGTGCCAGCTCACCAAACATGCACGAGCAGTACTTC.

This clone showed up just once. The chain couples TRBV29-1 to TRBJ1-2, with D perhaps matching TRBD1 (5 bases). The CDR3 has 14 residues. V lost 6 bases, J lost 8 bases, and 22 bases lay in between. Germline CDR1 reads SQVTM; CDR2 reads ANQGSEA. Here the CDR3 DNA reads TGCAGCGTCCCTGACCCGGCGAGGGGAACCGGCTACACCTTC. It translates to CSVPDPARGTGYTF.